Listed below are T cell receptor beta chains from one sample, sequenced in a study of beta chain features in type 1 diabetes. TCRdb's table, derived via immunoSEQ multiplex PCR, lists solely in-frame clones and lacks some. The profile shows more than 250,000 clones, approximately 16% of them singletons. The sample taken for sequencing was naive CD4+ T cells from blood. Receptor source: a man aged 18 to 30 with type 1 diabetes. CDR3s include the opening cysteine and the closing phenylalanine or tryptophan. A D gene is named only where the DNA matches it firmly. Not all rows give a size; the values are once, few, many and, for expanded clones, a class.

DNA,CDR3,size,J,V,D
TGTGCCAGTAGTATCCTAGCGGGGGGCCAGAGACAAGAGACCCAGTACTTC,CASSILAGGQRQETQYF,NA,TRBJ2-5,TRBV19,TRBD2
TGTGCCAGCAGCTTAGGGGGCAATAGAGCTTTCTTT,CASSLGGNRAFF,NA,TRBJ1-1,TRBV11-2,NA
TGTGCCAGCAGCTTAGAGGGACTATCTACCGGGGAGCTGTTTTTT,CASSLEGLSTGELFF,few,TRBJ2-2,TRBV11-2,TRBD2
TGTGCCAGCAGCCAAGACAGCGGGAGGGCTCGCGAGCAGTACTTC,CASSQDSGRAREQYF,NA,TRBJ2-7,TRBV14,TRBD2
TGTGCCAGCAGCGTCGGGAGTCCCCGTGTCGAGCAGTACTTC,CASSVGSPRVEQYF,NA,TRBJ2-7,TRBV27,NA
TGCGCCAGCAGCCAGCGAAGCGAAGCGGTTAGGTCCTACAATGAGCAGTTCTTC,CASSQRSEAVRSYNEQFF,NA,TRBJ2-1,TRBV4-3,NA
TGCGCCAGCAGTCACCGGGGACAGGGCAAGGGCACTGAAGCTTTCTTT,CASSHRGQGKGTEAFF,NA,TRBJ1-1,TRBV23-1,TRBD1
TGTGCCAGCAGCTTCCGGGACAGGGGTGGCAATGAGCAGTTCTTC,CASSFRDRGGNEQFF,NA,TRBJ2-1,TRBV5-4,TRBD1
TGCGCCAGCAGCCAAGATCCGGGAGCAGCTAGCACAGATACGCAGTATTTT,CASSQDPGAASTDTQYF,few,TRBJ2-3,TRBV4-3,NA
TGTGCCAGCAGTAAAGCGGGGGCATTCACAGATACGCAGTATTTT,CASSKAGAFTDTQYF,few,TRBJ2-3,TRBV25-1,TRBD2
TGCGCCAGCAGCTCGCAGGGTGACTATGGCTACACCTTC,CASSSQGDYGYTF,once,TRBJ1-2,TRBV5-1,NA
TGTGCCAGCAGCCCCTGGACTAGCGGGGTGAGCTCCTACAATGAGCAGTTCTTC,CASSPWTSGVSSYNEQFF,few,TRBJ2-1,TRBV7-6,TRBD2
TGTGCCAGCAGCTTTTATCTGGACAGGCAAAATCAGCCCCAGCATTTT,CASSFYLDRQNQPQHF,NA,TRBJ1-5,TRBV5-6,TRBD1
TGTGCCTGGAGTCCAGGAGACAGTACTAATGAAAAACTGTTTTTT,CAWSPGDSTNEKLFF,few,TRBJ1-4,TRBV30,NA
TGTGCCAGTAGTGCGCGTTACAGGGACGAGCAGTACTTC,CASSARYRDEQYF,NA,TRBJ2-7,TRBV19,NA
TGTGCCAGCAGCGTAGCAGCAGGGCGTTACAGCGAGCAGTACTTC,CASSVAAGRYSEQYF,NA,TRBJ2-7,TRBV9,NA
TGTGCCAGCGTCATTTATCGGGTGAACACTGAAGCTTTCTTT,CASVIYRVNTEAFF,few,TRBJ1-1,TRBV6-6,NA
TGTGCCAGCAGCTTAGATGGGGGGATTAGGCAAGAGACCCAGTACTTC,CASSLDGGIRQETQYF,few,TRBJ2-5,TRBV11-2,NA
TGCGCCAGCAGCCAAGTGAAGGCTAGCGGGACTACCAAAAACATTCAGTACTTC,CASSQVKASGTTKNIQYF,few,TRBJ2-4,TRBV4-1,TRBD2
TGTGCCAGTAGTCGGGGACACCGAACCGGGGAGCTGTTTTTT,CASSRGHRTGELFF,NA,TRBJ2-2,TRBV19,NA
TGTGCCAGCAGCTTTGGAGGACTAGCGGCTACAGATACGCAGTATTTT,CASSFGGLAATDTQYF,NA,TRBJ2-3,TRBV5-5,TRBD2
TGTGCCAGCAGCAAAGAAGGCAGTGACAGCTCCTACGAGCAGTACTTC,CASSKEGSDSSYEQYF,few,TRBJ2-7,TRBV21-1,NA
TGTGCCAGCAGTTGGGGGACTAGCGGGGGGATCTCCTACGAGCAGTACTTC,CASSWGTSGGISYEQYF,few,TRBJ2-7,TRBV7-2,TRBD2
TGTGCCAGCAGCGAGACTAGCTCCGATACGCAGTATTTT,CASSETSSDTQYF,NA,TRBJ2-3,TRBV5-4,TRBD2
TGTGCCAGCAGTCCTAGCGGGGCCCAAGAGACCCAGTACTTC,CASSPSGAQETQYF,few,TRBJ2-5,TRBV28,TRBD2
TGCAGCGCCAGAGTGGGGGCGCGGGTCAGTGAGCAGTTCTTC,CSARVGARVSEQFF,NA,TRBJ2-1,TRBV29-1,NA
TGTGCCAGCAGTTCAACAGGGAAGCTTACAGATACGCAGTATTTT,CASSSTGKLTDTQYF,few,TRBJ2-3,TRBV28,NA
TGTGCCAGCAGTCGGGAGATGAACACTGAAGCTTTCTTT,CASSREMNTEAFF,NA,TRBJ1-1,TRBV6-4,NA
TGTGCCAGCAGCTTGAAGGCAGGGTATCGGAATGAGCAGTTCTTC,CASSLKAGYRNEQFF,NA,TRBJ2-1,TRBV5-4,NA
TGTGCCAGCATTCAACGGGGGGGCTCGAACACCGGGGAGCTGTTTTTT,CASIQRGGSNTGELFF,NA,TRBJ2-2,TRBV7-9,TRBD2
TGTGCCAGCAGCCGGGACAGCTCAAGGGATACGCAGTATTTT,CASSRDSSRDTQYF,few,TRBJ2-3,TRBV7-9,TRBD1
TGTGCCACCCCGGGACAGACCTACGAGCAGTACTTC,CATPGQTYEQYF,NA,TRBJ2-7,TRBV15,TRBD1
TGTGCCAGCGAGACTAGCTCCTACAATGAGCAGTTCTTC,CASETSSYNEQFF,NA,TRBJ2-1,TRBV28,NA
TGCAGCATACGAGGGACTACTAGCACAGATACGCAGTATTTT,CSIRGTTSTDTQYF,NA,TRBJ2-3,TRBV29-1,TRBD2
TGTGCCACCAGCAGAGATCGGGCTAGCGGGATCTACGAGCAGTACTTC,CATSRDRASGIYEQYF,NA,TRBJ2-7,TRBV15,TRBD2
TGTGCCAGCACGCGGGGGGCGGGACACCGCACAGATACGCAGTATTTT,CASTRGAGHRTDTQYF,NA,TRBJ2-3,TRBV6-6,TRBD2
TGTGCCAGCCTCGGGACTAGCAAAAACATTCAGTACTTC,CASLGTSKNIQYF,NA,TRBJ2-4,TRBV6-1,TRBD2
TGTGCCAGCTCGCCGGCTAGCGGGGCCTACGAGCAGTACTTC,CASSPASGAYEQYF,few,TRBJ2-7,TRBV18,TRBD2
TGTGCCAGCAGTTTACCTTGGGGCGACTATGGCTACACCTTC,CASSLPWGDYGYTF,NA,TRBJ1-2,TRBV28,NA
TGTGCCAGCTCACCACGTCTAGCGGGAGTCCAAGAGACCCAGTACTTC,CASSPRLAGVQETQYF,few,TRBJ2-5,TRBV18,TRBD2
TGTGCCAGCAGGGCGACAGGGGCAGAGACCCAGTACTTC,CASRATGAETQYF,NA,TRBJ2-5,TRBV5-4,TRBD1
TGTGCCAGCAGCGGCGGACTAGCGGGCCTAAGCACAGATACGCAGTATTTT,CASSGGLAGLSTDTQYF,NA,TRBJ2-3,TRBV11-2,TRBD2
TGTGCCAGCAGCTCTAGCGGGAGCCCGTTCTTC,CASSSSGSPFF,few,TRBJ2-1,TRBV7-6,TRBD2
TGTGCCAGCAGTCGGGACAGGCCTCCCTACGAGCAGTACTTC,CASSRDRPPYEQYF,NA,TRBJ2-7,TRBV6-5,TRBD1
TGTGCCATCAGTACGGGTCTAAAGAATTCACCCCTCCACTTT,CAISTGLKNSPLHF,few,TRBJ1-6,TRBV10-3,NA
TGTGCCAGCAGTTACTCTCTCTCTAGCGGCCAAGAGACCCAGTACTTC,CASSYSLSSGQETQYF,NA,TRBJ2-5,TRBV6-5,TRBD2
TGTGCCAGCAGCTTGGACAGCTGGAACTATGGCTACACCTTC,CASSLDSWNYGYTF,few,TRBJ1-2,TRBV5-6,NA
TGTGCCAGCCTAGTACGTGAGTCAGATGAGCAGTTCTTC,CASLVRESDEQFF,NA,TRBJ2-1,TRBV28,NA
TGCAGCGTTCAGGGGGGCGTCACAGATACGCAGTATTTT,CSVQGGVTDTQYF,NA,TRBJ2-3,TRBV29-1,NA
TGTGCCAGCAGCTTGGGACCTCCGGGACAGGAATCTGGCTACACCTTC,CASSLGPPGQESGYTF,NA,TRBJ1-2,TRBV5-4,TRBD1
TGTGCCAGCAGCCAAAGGGACAGGCCCTGGGAGGATACGCAGTATTTT,CASSQRDRPWEDTQYF,few,TRBJ2-3,TRBV11-2,TRBD1
TGTGCCAGCAGCTTCGAAAACGGGGAAAAACTGTTTTTT,CASSFENGEKLFF,once,TRBJ1-4,TRBV11-2,NA
TGTGCCAGCAGTTACTACAATGAGCAGTTCTTC,CASSYYNEQFF,NA,TRBJ2-1,TRBV2,NA
TGTGCCAGCAGCTCGAGGCGTCAGTCGGAGACCCAGTACTTC,CASSSRRQSETQYF,NA,TRBJ2-5,TRBV5-4,NA
TGTGCCAGCAGGGGGGCTAGCGGGAGGGTCTACGAGCAGTACTTC,CASRGASGRVYEQYF,few,TRBJ2-7,TRBV28,TRBD2
TGTGCCTGGCAACCGGGACAGGGGAGAGCTTTCTTT,CAWQPGQGRAFF,NA,TRBJ1-1,TRBV30,TRBD1